This section outlines one TCR beta chain sequence together with its context. Its antigen is currently unknown. PCR used 60 Vbeta primers and 13 Jbeta primers. Assay: immunoSEQ multiplex PCR; the TCRdb copy retains only in-frame clones and omits some. Here the sample spans 55,000 to 65,000 clones, around 80% being singletons. The sample originates from a study of cytomegalovirus exposure and HLA in healthy donors. Notes on the study in general: Per a later analysis, roughly 17,000 TCR beta sequences showed association with HLA alleles at 0.05 false discovery rate. Rarity characterized most TCR sequences, yet some public TCRs appeared in many donors. In a later analysis, a missense DCLRE1C variant was linked to TCR beta V- and J-gene trimming.

Nominally healthy donors were sampled, though unrecorded immune exposures were likely. Sequences were obtained from PBMCs. The clonotype was recovered from a male donor in good health and CMV-seronegative.

CDR3 coding DNA: TGTGCCAGCAGTGAGCATCCGGGTCACGAGACCCAGTACTTC. It is translated as CASSEHPGHETQYF. The chain couples TRBV6-1 to TRBJ2-5; D gene ambiguous. Germline V gene data show CDR1 as MNHNS and CDR2 as SASEGT. V lost 3 bases and J 5 bases, leaving 13 bases between the germline ends. CDR3 length: 14 amino acids.